Listed below are T cell receptor beta chains from one sample, sequenced in a study of blood T cell repertoires in COVID-19. TCRdb's table, derived via immunoSEQ multiplex PCR, lists solely in-frame clones and lacks some. Here the sample spans about 340,000 clones, over 70% being singletons. The sample was peripheral blood. These receptors all come from a woman in her forties or fifties with COVID-19, enrolled during active disease. Both conserved end residues are part of each CDR3. D genes are given only for firm matches. Not every row has a clone size; where given, it reads once, few, many or a size class.

abundance: -
v_gene: TRBV2
d_gene: TRBD2
j_gene: TRBJ2-2
len: 14
CDR3nt: TGTGCCAGCAGTGGACTAGCGGGAGTAGGGGAGCTGTTTTTT
CDR3aa: CASSGLAGVGELFF

abundance: few
v_gene: TRBV19
d_gene: TRBD1
j_gene: TRBJ1-4
len: 15
CDR3nt: TGTGCCAGTAGTAGACTGGGACAGGGTGGGGAAAAACTGTTTTTT
CDR3aa: CASSRLGQGGEKLFF

abundance: -
v_gene: TRBV4-1
d_gene: TRBD2
j_gene: TRBJ2-7
len: 16
CDR3nt: TGCGCCAGCAGCCCGACCGAGCGGGAGGTAGCCTACGAGCAGTACTTC
CDR3aa: CASSPTEREVAYEQYF

abundance: -
v_gene: TRBV30
d_gene: TRBD1
j_gene: TRBJ1-4
len: 13
CDR3nt: TGTGCCAGAGAGACAGGGTCGGATGAAAAACTGTTTTTT
CDR3aa: CARETGSDEKLFF

abundance: -
v_gene: TRBV7-9
d_gene: -
j_gene: TRBJ1-1
len: 16
CDR3nt: TGTGCCAGCAGCTTAGGGGACTGGGGTAAAGGTACTGAAGCTTTCTTT
CDR3aa: CASSLGDWGKGTEAFF

abundance: -
v_gene: TRBV5-1
d_gene: TRBD1
j_gene: TRBJ1-3
len: 19
CDR3nt: TGCGCCAGCAGCTCCTCCGGGACAGGGATCCTCTCCTCTGGAAACACCATATATTTT
CDR3aa: CASSSSGTGILSSGNTIYF

abundance: few
v_gene: TRBV6-2/TRBV6-3
d_gene: TRBD1
j_gene: TRBJ1-5
len: 15
CDR3nt: TGTGCCAGCAGCCCTGCCGACAGGGATCGGCAGCCCCAGCATTTT
CDR3aa: CASSPADRDRQPQHF

abundance: once
v_gene: TRBV2
d_gene: -
j_gene: TRBJ2-2
len: 14
CDR3nt: TGTGCCACCCAGAAACGGGAGACGGGCGGGGAGCTGTTTTTT
CDR3aa: CATQKRETGGELFF

abundance: -
v_gene: TRBV27
d_gene: -
j_gene: TRBJ2-1
len: 15
CDR3nt: TGTGCCAGCAGTTTGACCGGGGGCTCCTACAATGAGCAGTTCTTC
CDR3aa: CASSLTGGSYNEQFF

abundance: -
v_gene: TRBV14
d_gene: -
j_gene: TRBJ2-1
len: 16
CDR3nt: TGTGCCAGCAGCCCCCCAGGGGGACTTTGGTTTAAAGAGCAGTTCTTC
CDR3aa: CASSPPGGLWFKEQFF

abundance: -
v_gene: TRBV15
d_gene: TRBD2
j_gene: TRBJ2-1
len: 15
CDR3nt: TGTGCCACCAGCAGAGAAGCTAGCGGGAGGAATGAGCAGTTCTTC
CDR3aa: CATSREASGRNEQFF

abundance: -
v_gene: TRBV18
d_gene: TRBD1
j_gene: TRBJ1-5
len: 14
CDR3nt: TGTGCCAGCTCACCGGACAGGGTAGATCAGCCCCAGCATTTT
CDR3aa: CASSPDRVDQPQHF

abundance: -
v_gene: TRBV12-3/TRBV12-4
d_gene: -
j_gene: TRBJ2-5
len: 11
CDR3nt: TGTGCCAGCAGTCTCCAAGAGACCCAGTACTTC
CDR3aa: CASSLQETQYF

abundance: -
v_gene: TRBV30
d_gene: TRBD2
j_gene: TRBJ2-2
len: 16
CDR3nt: TGTGCCTGGAGAGGCGTAGCGGGACGCAACACCGGGGAGCTGTTTTTT
CDR3aa: CAWRGVAGRNTGELFF

abundance: -
v_gene: TRBV9
d_gene: TRBD2
j_gene: TRBJ2-1
len: 16
CDR3nt: TGTGCCAGCAGCGTAGGGTCTAGCGGGAAATACAATGAGCAGTTCTTC
CDR3aa: CASSVGSSGKYNEQFF

abundance: -
v_gene: TRBV7-8
d_gene: -
j_gene: TRBJ2-1
len: 15
CDR3nt: TGTGCCAGCAGCTCCCGGCGGGACAGACACAATGAGCAGTTCTTC
CDR3aa: CASSSRRDRHNEQFF

abundance: -
v_gene: TRBV19
d_gene: -
j_gene: TRBJ2-1
len: 13
CDR3nt: TGTGCCAGTAGGAGAGGGGGATACAATGAGCAGTTCTTC
CDR3aa: CASRRGGYNEQFF